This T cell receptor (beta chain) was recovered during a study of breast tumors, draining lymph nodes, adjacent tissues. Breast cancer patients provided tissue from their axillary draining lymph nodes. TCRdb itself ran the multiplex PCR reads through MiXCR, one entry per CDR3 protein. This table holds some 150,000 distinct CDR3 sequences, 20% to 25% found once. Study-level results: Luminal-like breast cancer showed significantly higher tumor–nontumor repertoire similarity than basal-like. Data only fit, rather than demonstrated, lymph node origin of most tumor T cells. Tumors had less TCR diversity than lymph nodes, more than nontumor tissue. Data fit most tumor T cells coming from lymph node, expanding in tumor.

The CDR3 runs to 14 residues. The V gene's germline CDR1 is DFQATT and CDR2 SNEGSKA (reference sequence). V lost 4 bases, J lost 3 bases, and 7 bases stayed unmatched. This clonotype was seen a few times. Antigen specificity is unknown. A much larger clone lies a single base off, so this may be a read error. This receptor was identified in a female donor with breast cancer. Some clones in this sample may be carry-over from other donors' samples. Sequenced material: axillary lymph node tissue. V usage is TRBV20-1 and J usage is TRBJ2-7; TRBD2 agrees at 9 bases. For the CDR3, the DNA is TGCAGTGCTACCCTTAGCGGGAGTGTCTACGAGCAGTACTTC. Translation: CSATLSGSVYEQYF.